This T cell receptor beta chain was recorded in a study of human T cells and chemical hapten exposure. Study-wide context: Patch tests applied 0.01% DPC to the upper back and were scored after 6 days. Small volume differences among pooled libraries mainly caused per-sample TCR yield variation. The study, taken as a whole, reports: Controls formed significantly fewer large CDR3 similarity clusters than expanded TCRs did.

TCRdb re-called the RACE reads through MiXCR, storing one row per CDR3 protein. The sample includes 80,000 or so distinct CDR3 sequences, around 10% of them seen just once. Trimming took 2 bases from V and 8 from J; bases not matched to a gene: 10. The CDR3 extends over 17 amino acids. Per the germline V gene, CDR1 is SEHNR and CDR2 is FQNEAQ (reference sequence). On this clonotype: Its matching antigen is unknown.

Noted time point: patch test 1, 2 weeks after DPC sensitization. The sample's treatment: therapeutic diphenylcyclopropenone sensitization with weekly scalp DPC. Unfractionated whole blood was the source from which total RNA was extracted. The chain joins TRBV7-9 to TRBJ2-1, with 12 positions matching TRBD2. This TCR came from a woman in her forties or fifties with alopecia areata. Some clones in this sample may be carry-over from other donors' samples. Sequenced material: whole blood, taken in connection with sensitization to the hapten diphenylcyclopropenone (DPC). The CDR3 nucleotides are TGTGCCAGCAGCTTATTGCCTTCTAGCGGGAGGGGTGATGAGCAGTTCTTC. The encoded protein is CASSLLPSSGRGDEQFF.